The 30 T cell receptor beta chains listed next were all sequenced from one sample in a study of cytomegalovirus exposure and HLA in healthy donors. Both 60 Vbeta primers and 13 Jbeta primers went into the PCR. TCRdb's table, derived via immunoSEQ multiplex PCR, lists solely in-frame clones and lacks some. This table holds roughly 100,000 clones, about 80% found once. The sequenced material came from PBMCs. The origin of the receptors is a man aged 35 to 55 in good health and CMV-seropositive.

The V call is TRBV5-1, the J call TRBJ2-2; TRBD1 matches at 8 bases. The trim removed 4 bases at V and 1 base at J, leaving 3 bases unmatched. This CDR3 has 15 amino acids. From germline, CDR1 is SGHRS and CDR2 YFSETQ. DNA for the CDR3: TGCGCCAGCAGCCTTGGACAGGGGAACACCGGGGAGCTGTTTTTT. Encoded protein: CASSLGQGNTGELFF.

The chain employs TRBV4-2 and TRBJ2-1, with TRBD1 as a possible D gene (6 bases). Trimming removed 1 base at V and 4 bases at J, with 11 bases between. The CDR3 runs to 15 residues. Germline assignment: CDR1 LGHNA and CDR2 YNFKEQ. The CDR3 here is CASSQGLQGYNEQFF. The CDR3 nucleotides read TGTGCCAGCAGCCAAGGCCTTCAGGGGTACAATGAGCAGTTCTTC.

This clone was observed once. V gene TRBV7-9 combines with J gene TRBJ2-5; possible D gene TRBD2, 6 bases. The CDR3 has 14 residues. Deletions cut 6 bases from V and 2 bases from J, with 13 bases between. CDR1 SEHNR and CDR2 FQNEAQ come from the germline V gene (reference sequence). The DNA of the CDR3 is TGTGCCAGCAGTCAAAATGGGGGGCAAGAGACCCAGTACTTC. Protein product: CASSQNGGQETQYF.

The chain's CDR3 is CASSFRQGKAYEQYF. CDR3 DNA sequence: TGTGCCAGCAGCTTCCGACAGGGAAAGGCGTACGAGCAGTACTTC. The V call is TRBV5-6, the J call TRBJ2-7; 7 bases are a match to TRBD1. In germline, CDR1 is SGHDT, CDR2 YYEEEE. CDR3 length equals 15 residues. V lost 2 bases, J lost 4 bases, and 9 bases stayed unmatched.

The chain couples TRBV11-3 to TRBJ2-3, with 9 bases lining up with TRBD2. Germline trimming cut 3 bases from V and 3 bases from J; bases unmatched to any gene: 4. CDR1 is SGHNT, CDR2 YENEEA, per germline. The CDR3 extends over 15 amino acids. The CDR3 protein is CASSLREGRTDTQYF. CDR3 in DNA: TGTGCCAGCAGCTTGCGGGAGGGAAGGACAGATACGCAGTATTTT.

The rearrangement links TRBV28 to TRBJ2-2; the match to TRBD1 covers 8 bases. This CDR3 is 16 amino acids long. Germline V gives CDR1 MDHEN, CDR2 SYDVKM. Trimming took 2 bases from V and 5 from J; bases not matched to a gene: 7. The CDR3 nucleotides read TGTGCCAGCAGTTTAAGTGCAGGGGGCTTTACCGGGGAGCTGTTTTTT. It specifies CASSLSAGGFTGELFF.

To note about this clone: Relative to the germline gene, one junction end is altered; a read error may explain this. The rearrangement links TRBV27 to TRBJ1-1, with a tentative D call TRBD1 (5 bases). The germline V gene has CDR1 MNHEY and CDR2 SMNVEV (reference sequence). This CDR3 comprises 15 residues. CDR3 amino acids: CASSLSPRANTEAFF. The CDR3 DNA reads TGTGCCAGCAGTCTATCGCCCAGGGCGAACACTGAAGCTTTCTTT.

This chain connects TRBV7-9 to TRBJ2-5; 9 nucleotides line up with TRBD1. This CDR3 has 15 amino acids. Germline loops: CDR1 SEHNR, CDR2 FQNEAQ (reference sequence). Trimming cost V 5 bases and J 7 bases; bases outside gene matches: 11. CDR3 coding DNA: TGTGCCAGCAGCCCAAGCCGGACAGGGGACCCGACCCAGTACTTC. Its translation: CASSPSRTGDPTQYF.

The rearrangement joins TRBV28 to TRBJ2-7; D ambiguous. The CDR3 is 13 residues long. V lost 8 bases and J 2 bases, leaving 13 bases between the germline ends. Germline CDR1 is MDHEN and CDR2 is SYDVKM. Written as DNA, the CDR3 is TGTGCCAGCCATTCAACAGCTACCTACGAGCAGTACTTC. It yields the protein CASHSTATYEQYF. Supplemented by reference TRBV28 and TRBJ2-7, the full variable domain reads DVKVTQSSRYLVKRTGEKVFLECVQDMDHENMFWYRQDPGLGLRLIYFSYDVKMKEKGDIPEGYSVSREKKERFSLILESASTNQTSMYLCASHSTATYEQYFGPGTRLTVT.

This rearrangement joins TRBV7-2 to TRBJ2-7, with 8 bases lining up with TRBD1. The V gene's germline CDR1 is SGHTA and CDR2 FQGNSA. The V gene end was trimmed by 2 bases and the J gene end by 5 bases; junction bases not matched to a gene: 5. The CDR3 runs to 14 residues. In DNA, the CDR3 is TGTGCCAGCAGCTTATTCAGGGGGCGCGACGAGCAGTACTTC. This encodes CASSLFRGRDEQYF.

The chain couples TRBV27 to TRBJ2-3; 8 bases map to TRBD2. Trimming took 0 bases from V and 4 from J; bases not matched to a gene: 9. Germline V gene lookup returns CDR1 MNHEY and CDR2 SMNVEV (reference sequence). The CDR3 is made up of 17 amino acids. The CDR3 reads CASSLSSGGAGADTQYF. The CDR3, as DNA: TGTGCCAGCAGTTTATCGTCGGGGGGGGCGGGCGCAGATACGCAGTATTTT.

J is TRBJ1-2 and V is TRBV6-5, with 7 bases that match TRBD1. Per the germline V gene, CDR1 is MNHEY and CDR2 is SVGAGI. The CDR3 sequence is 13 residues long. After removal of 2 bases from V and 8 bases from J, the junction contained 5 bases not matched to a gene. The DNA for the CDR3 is TGTGCCAGCAGTTACCGGGCAGGGGGGGGCTACACCTTC. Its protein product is CASSYRAGGGYTF.

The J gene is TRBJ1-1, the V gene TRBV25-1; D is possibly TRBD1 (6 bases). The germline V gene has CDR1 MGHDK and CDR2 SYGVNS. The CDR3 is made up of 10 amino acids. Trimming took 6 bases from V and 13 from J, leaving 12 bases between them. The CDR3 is CASSHRAVFF. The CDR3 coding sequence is TGTGCCAGCAGCCACAGGGCAGTTTTCTTT.

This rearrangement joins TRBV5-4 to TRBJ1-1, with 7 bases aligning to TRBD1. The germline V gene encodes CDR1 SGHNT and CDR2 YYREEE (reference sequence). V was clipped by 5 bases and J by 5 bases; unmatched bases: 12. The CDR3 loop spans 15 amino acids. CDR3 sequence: CASRSPEGAGTEAFF. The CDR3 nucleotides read TGTGCCAGCAGAAGTCCCGAGGGGGCGGGGACTGAAGCTTTCTTT.

DNA of the CDR3: TGTGCCAGTAGTCCGCGGGACGGGGATCAGCCCCAGCATTTT. This encodes CASSPRDGDQPQHF. This chain joins TRBV19 and TRBJ1-5; D is possibly TRBD1 (5 bases). The germline gives CDR1 LNHDA, CDR2 SQIVND (reference sequence). The CDR3 consists of 14 residues. V shed 5 bases and J shed 5 bases, with 13 bases lying between them.

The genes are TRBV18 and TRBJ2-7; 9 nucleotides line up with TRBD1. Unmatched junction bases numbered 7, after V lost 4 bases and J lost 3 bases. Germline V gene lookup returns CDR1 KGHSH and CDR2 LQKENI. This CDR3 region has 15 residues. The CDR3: CASSQGGTGLYEQYF. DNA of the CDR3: TGTGCCAGCTCACAAGGGGGGACAGGGCTCTACGAGCAGTACTTC. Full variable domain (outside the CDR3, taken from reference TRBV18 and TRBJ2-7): NAGVMQNPRHLVRRRGQEARLRCSPMKGHSHVYWYRQLPEEGLKFMVYLQKENIIDESGMPKERFSAEFPKEGPSILRIQQVVRGDSAAYFCASSQGGTGLYEQYFGPGTRLTVT.

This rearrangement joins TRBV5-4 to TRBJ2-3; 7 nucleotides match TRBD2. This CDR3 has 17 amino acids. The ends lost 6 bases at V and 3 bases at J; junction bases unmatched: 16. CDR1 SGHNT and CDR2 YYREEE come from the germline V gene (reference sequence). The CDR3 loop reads CASTARFVGGGTDTQYF. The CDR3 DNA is TGTGCCAGCACCGCCCGGTTTGTTGGGGGGGGAACAGATACGCAGTATTTT.

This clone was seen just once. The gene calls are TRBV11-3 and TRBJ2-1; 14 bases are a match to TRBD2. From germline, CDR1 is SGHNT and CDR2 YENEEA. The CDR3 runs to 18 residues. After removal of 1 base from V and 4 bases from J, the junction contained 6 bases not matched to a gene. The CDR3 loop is CASSLGRLAGGLYNEQFF. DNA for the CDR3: TGTGCCAGCAGCTTAGGGAGACTAGCGGGAGGGTTATACAATGAGCAGTTCTTC. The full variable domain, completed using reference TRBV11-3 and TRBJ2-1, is EAGVVQSPRYKIIEKKQPVAFWCNPISGHNTLYWYLQNLGQGPELLIRYENEEAVDDSQLPKDRFSAERLKGVDSTLKIQPAELGDSAVYLCASSLGRLAGGLYNEQFFGPGTRLTVL.

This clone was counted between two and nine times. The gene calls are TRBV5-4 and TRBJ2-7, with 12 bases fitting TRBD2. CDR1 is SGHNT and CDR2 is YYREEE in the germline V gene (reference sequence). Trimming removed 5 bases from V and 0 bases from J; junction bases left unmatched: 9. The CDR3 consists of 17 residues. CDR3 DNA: TGTGCCAGCAGGTCCGGGACTAGCGGGCGGAGCTCCTACGAGCAGTACTTC. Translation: CASRSGTSGRSSYEQYF. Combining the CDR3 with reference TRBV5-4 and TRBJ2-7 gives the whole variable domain ETGVTQSPTHLIKTRGQQVTLRCSSQSGHNTVSWYQQALGQGPQFIFQYYREEENGRGNFPPRFSGLQFPNYSSELNVNALELDDSALYLCASRSGTSGRSSYEQYFGPGTRLTVT.

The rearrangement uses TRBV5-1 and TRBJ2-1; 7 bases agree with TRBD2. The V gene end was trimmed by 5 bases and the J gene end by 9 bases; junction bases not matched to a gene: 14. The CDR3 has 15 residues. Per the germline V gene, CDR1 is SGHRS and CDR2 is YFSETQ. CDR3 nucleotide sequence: TGCGCCAGCAGTGATTCATCGGGAGGTGGTTTTGAGCAGTTCTTC. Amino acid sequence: CASSDSSGGGFEQFF. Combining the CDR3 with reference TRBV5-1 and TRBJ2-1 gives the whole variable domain KAGVTQTPRYLIKTRGQQVTLSCSPISGHRSVSWYQQTPGQGLQFLFEYFSETQRNKGNFPGRFSGRQFSNSRSEMNVSTLELGDSALYLCASSDSSGGGFEQFFGPGTRLTVL.

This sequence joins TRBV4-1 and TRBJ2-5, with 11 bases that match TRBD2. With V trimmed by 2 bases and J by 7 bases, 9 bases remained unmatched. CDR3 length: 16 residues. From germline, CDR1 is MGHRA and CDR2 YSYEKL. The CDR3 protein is CASSQFASGGTRTQYF. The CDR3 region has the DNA TGCGCCAGCAGCCAATTTGCTAGCGGGGGGACCCGGACCCAGTACTTC.

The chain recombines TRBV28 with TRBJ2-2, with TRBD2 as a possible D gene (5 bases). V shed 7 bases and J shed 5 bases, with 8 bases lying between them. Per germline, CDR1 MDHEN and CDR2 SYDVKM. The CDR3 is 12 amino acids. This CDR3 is CASTRGTGELFF. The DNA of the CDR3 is TGTGCCAGCACGCGAGGGACCGGGGAGCTGTTTTTT.

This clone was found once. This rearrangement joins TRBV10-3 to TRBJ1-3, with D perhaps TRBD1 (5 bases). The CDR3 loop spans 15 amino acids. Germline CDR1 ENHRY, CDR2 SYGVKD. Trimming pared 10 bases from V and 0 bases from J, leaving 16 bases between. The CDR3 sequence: CATLGGADSGNTIYF. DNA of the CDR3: TGTGCCACCCTCGGCGGGGCAGACTCTGGAAACACCATATATTTT.

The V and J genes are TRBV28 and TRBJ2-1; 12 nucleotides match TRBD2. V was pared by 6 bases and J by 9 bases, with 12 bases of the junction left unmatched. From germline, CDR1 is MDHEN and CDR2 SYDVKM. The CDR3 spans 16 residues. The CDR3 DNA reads TGTGCCAGCAGCCGCGAGGCTAGCGGGGGGGCAGGTGAGCAGTTCTTC. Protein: CASSREASGGAGEQFF.

The CDR3 DNA sequence: TGTGCCAGCAGCTTGGGCAGGGGGCGATACACCGGGGAGCTGTTTTTT. Protein: CASSLGRGRYTGELFF. J is TRBJ2-2 and V is TRBV5-4, with 8 nucleotides matching TRBD1. V was clipped by 0 bases and J by 3 bases; unmatched bases: 4. Germline loops: CDR1 SGHNT, CDR2 YYREEE (reference sequence). The CDR3 sequence is 16 residues long.

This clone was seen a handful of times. This chain's CDR3 is CASRPQGAGANTGELFF. The CDR3 DNA sequence: TGCGCCAGCAGACCTCAGGGGGCCGGGGCGAACACCGGGGAGCTGTTTTTT. The V and J genes are TRBV5-1 and TRBJ2-2; 8 nucleotides align to TRBD1. This CDR3 comprises 17 residues. Trimming removed 5 bases from V and 0 bases from J; junction bases left unmatched: 9. Germline lookup yields CDR1 SGHRS and CDR2 YFSETQ. Based on the CDR3 plus reference TRBV5-1 and TRBJ2-2, the full variable domain is KAGVTQTPRYLIKTRGQQVTLSCSPISGHRSVSWYQQTPGQGLQFLFEYFSETQRNKGNFPGRFSGRQFSNSRSEMNVSTLELGDSALYLCASRPQGAGANTGELFFGEGSRLTVL.

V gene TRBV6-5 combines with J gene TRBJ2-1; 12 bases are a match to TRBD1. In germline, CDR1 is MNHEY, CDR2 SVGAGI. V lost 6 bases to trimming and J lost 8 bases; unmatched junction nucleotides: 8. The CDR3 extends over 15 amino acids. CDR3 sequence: CASRTRGQGADEQFF. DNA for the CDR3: TGTGCCAGCAGAACGCGGGGACAGGGGGCGGATGAGCAGTTCTTC.

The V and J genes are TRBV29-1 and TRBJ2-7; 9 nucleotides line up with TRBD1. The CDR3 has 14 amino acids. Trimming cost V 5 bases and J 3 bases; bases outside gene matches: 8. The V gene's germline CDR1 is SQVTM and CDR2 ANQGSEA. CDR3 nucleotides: TGCAGCGTTACAGGGGGCGCAAATGGCTACGAGCAGTACTTC. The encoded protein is CSVTGGANGYEQYF.

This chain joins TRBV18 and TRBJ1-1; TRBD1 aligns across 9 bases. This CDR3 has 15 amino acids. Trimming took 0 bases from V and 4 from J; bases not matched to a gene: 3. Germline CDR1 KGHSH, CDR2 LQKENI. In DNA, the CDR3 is TGTGCCAGCTCACCACCGAGGACAGGGGCCACTGAAGCTTTCTTT. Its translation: CASSPPRTGATEAFF.

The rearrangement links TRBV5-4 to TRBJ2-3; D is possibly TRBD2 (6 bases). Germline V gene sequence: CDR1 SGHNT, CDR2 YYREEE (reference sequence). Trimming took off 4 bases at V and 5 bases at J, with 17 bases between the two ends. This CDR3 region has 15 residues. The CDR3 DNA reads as TGTGCCAGCAGCATCCCGGGACTTACTTTAGATACGCAGTATTTT. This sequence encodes CASSIPGLTLDTQYF. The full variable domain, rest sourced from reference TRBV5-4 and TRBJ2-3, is ETGVTQSPTHLIKTRGQQVTLRCSSQSGHNTVSWYQQALGQGPQFIFQYYREEENGRGNFPPRFSGLQFPNYSSELNVNALELDDSALYLCASSIPGLTLDTQYFGPGTRLTVL.